This T cell receptor (beta chain) was sequenced during a study of blood T cell repertoires in COVID-19. Authors' processing steps: For nucleated cells, counts were estimated from reference gene primer amplification. The table came from immunoSEQ multiplex PCR; TCRdb's copy has only in-frame clones and leaves some out. V and J calls and clone size are copied from that table; D and trimming were computed from the DNA. In the table there are some 420,000 clones, approximately 90% of which are singletons. In germline, CDR1 is LNHDA, CDR2 SQIVND (reference sequence). The V and J ends lost 7 bases and 9 bases respectively, with 16 bases between them. This CDR3 is built from 13 residues.

This receptor was taken from a man younger than 45 who had recovered from COVID-19. The V gene is TRBV19, the J gene TRBJ2-1; maybe TRBD1 (5 bases). Specimen: PBMCs or T cells enriched from blood (not recorded which). The CDR3 DNA reads TGTGCCAGTACTTTAGCAGGGCGTGGTGAGCAGTTCTTC. It translates to CASTLAGRGEQFF. The full variable domain, with the rest looked up from reference TRBV19 and TRBJ2-1, is DGGITQSPKYLFRKEGQNVTLSCEQNLNHDAMYWYRQDPGQGLRLIYYSQIVNDFQKGDIAEGYSVSREKKESFPLTVTSAQKNPTAFYLCASTLAGRGEQFFGPGTRLTVL.